This T cell receptor beta chain was profiled in a study of blood T cell repertoires in COVID-19 (dated by TCRdb to about 2020). Context from the whole study: The collaborator samples originated in the United States, Italy and Spain and spanned the acute and convalescent phases of COVID-19. The prospective study material was composed of cDNA or gDNA derived from T cells, B-cell-depleted T cells, or PBMCs. Deeply sampled blood TCRbeta repertoires from subjects exposed to, actively infected with, or recovered from COVID-19 were included in the dataset. The repertoires were released in a freely available public database meant as a resource for research on the immune response to SARS-CoV-2. Samples came from the ongoing ImmuneRACE study (first 160 participants) plus 1,254 subjects from 6 global collaborators. A de-identified subject ID, COVID-19 status, age in years and sex were almost always included in the sample metadata. Where available, HLA class I and class II types were taken from metadata supplied by the sample provider and were not determined by assay-based typing. The paper's findings and limits, for the study overall: The amount of clinical and demographic metadata varied by source and participant and was provided uncurated.

This clone was detected a few times. Its antigen specificity is not known. The record has no base qualities; no much larger clone is one base away. In the prospective study, participants were roughly 18 to 100 years old, resided in about two dozen geographic areas of the United States, and were enrolled through a virtual design. Cohort assignment in the prospective study relied on participant-reported clinical history from a screening survey and a study questionnaire. Recovered participants in ImmuneRACE Cohort 3 were defined as having two consecutive negative NP/OP PCR tests, clearance from a healthcare professional, or resolution of symptoms. Mobile phlebotomists in the prospective study collected whole blood, serum and a nasopharyngeal or oropharyngeal swab from every participant. Prospective study participants could optionally give additional blood draws and questionnaires over an approximately two-month period. Blood samples from the prospective study were shipped frozen or at room temperature prior to DNA extraction.

From V the trimming removes 1 base and from J it removes 8 bases, while the gene matches leave 7 bases of the junction unaccounted for. For CDR1 and CDR2, the germline V gene lists SGHNT and YENEEA. The CDR3 measures 15 amino acids from cysteine to phenylalanine. The CDR3 DNA has 45 bases and is translated from base 1. The immunoSEQ Assay, a bias-controlled multiplex PCR, was used to amplify TCRbeta CDR3 regions from genomic DNA. In the authors' own workflow: The number of nucleated cells in each sample was estimated from the amplification of reference gene primers within the assay. To quantify the absolute abundance of each unique TCRbeta CDR3 rearrangement, sequence reads were collapsed and filtered. For each sample, productive Simpson clonality was calculated as the square root of Simpson's diversity index over productive rearrangements. TCRdb obtained this table from immuneACCESS and retained in-frame rearrangements with V and J assigned. These tables miss some clones; where compared with another copy, unresolved V genes account for less than half of the shortfall, and the remainder is unexplained. V and J calls plus clone size are reproduced from that table; the DNA served to infer D and trimming. The sample table holds about 460,000 clones, of which about 85% were seen once. Around 7.9% of the sample rests with the top ten.

The receptor was derived from a woman aged 55 to 70 who had recovered from COVID-19. The V and J genes are TRBV11-3 and TRBJ2-1; 8 bases in the junction line up with TRBD2. Input material: PBMCs or T cells enriched from blood (not recorded which). The sequence in DNA is TGTGCCAGCAGCTTAGGGGTAGCGGGGTCCGATGAGCAGTTCTTC. This sequence encodes CASSLGVAGSDEQFF. The full variable domain, completed from the reference TRBV11-3 and TRBJ2-1 proteins outside the CDR3, reads EAGVVQSPRYKIIEKKQPVAFWCNPISGHNTLYWYLQNLGQGPELLIRYENEEAVDDSQLPKDRFSAERLKGVDSTLKIQPAELGDSAVYLCASSLGVAGSDEQFFGPGTRLTVL.